This TCR beta chain was captured in a study of blood T cell repertoires in COVID-19. Study overall: Acute and convalescent COVID-19 specimens originated in the United States, Italy and Spain. Nucleic acid was either cDNA or gDNA, and it came from T cells, B-cell-depleted T cells, or PBMCs.

This CDR3 comprises 15 residues. Germline-derived CDR1 and CDR2 are KGHSH and LQKENI. V was pared by 3 bases and J by 2 bases, with 14 bases between. How the authors handled the data: Scientists estimated how many nucleated cells there were by amplifying reference gene primers. Profiling relied on immunoSEQ multiplex PCR, and the TCRdb table lists in-frame clones only, not all of them. For V, J and clone size, that table is used; D and trimming come from the DNA. The sample has roughly 150,000 clones, roughly 93% seen once. Sample: peripheral blood. The J gene is TRBJ2-7, the V gene TRBV18; tentative D call: TRBD1 (6 bases). The receptor was isolated from a woman aged 55-70 years with COVID-19, enrolled during active disease. The CDR3 DNA is TGTGCCAGCTCACCGGACCGGACAGCGACCTACGAGCAGTACTTC. This encodes CASSPDRTATYEQYF.